This T cell receptor (beta chain) came from a study of naive CD8 T cells in extremely preterm neonates (dated by TCRdb to about 2017). Background on the whole study: The adult participants' age range is given as 25-50 years in the abstract but as 20-50 years in the methods. The study compared TCRbeta CDR3 repertoires of sorted naive CD8+ T cells across four age groups: extremely preterm neonates, term neonates, young children and adults.

Overall study results and their limits: Preterm CDR3s were shorter, with fewer N additions and less junctional trimming, and were closer to germline than those of older groups. Compared with all other age groups, preterm neonates showed significantly lower iChao1 richness (p < 0.05) along with an even clone distribution, indicating a less rich repertoire. The authors noted a small sample size and variable productive template counts among preterm samples as limitations. Prospective longitudinal studies of preterm and term neonates were called for by the authors so that T cell development could be tracked within individuals. Preterm neonates shared more CDR3 nucleotide sequences (about 2.7%) than term neonates (roughly 0.4%), young children (approximately 0.03%) and adults (about 0.01%).

Peripheral blood was donated by five healthy children aged 16-56 months who were having elective routine surgery, plus five healthy nonsmoking adults. A FACSAria III cell sorter was used to sort live, Annexin V-negative naive CD8+ T cells (CD3+CD8+CD45RA+CCR7+). Per sample, between roughly 17,000 and 110,000 naive CD8+ T cells were obtained by sorting. Ficoll-Paque density gradient centrifugation was used to isolate mononuclear cells from diluted blood. Before sorting, mononuclear cells were cryopreserved in roughly 10% DMSO with around 90% FBS and kept in long-term storage at -150 degrees C. After thawing, cells were stained with Annexin V along with antibodies against CD3, CD8, CCR7 and CD45RA. Genomic DNA was extracted from snap-frozen sorted cell pellets with the DNeasy Blood and Tissue Kit. A remark on this clone: The antigen this receptor binds is unknown. Base qualities are not at hand, and no much larger clone is one base apart.

TCRbeta CDR3 regions were amplified from genomic DNA by a two-step, bias-controlled multiplex PCR. Primers specific for every TRBV and TRBJ gene segment were used in the multiplex PCR. The immunoSEQ Assay was used to generate TCRbeta repertoire data. The authors' analysis ran thus. A relative-frequency ratio and a modified nearest-neighbor algorithm were applied to filter and cluster reads so that closely related sequences were merged. V, D and J gene assignments for CDR3 sequences followed IMGT annotation. Template counts were corrected for PCR amplification bias and quantified by comparison with synthetic TCR CDR3 analog sequences. Analyses were restricted to unique productive sequences, meaning in-frame CDR3 sequences without stop codons. The immunoSEQ Analyzer software was used to calculate clonality, defined as 1 minus Pielou's evenness, and iChao1 richness. Depending on the Shapiro-Wilk normality results, either Student's t-test or a non-parametric test was run in JMP for statistical testing. The table was pulled from immuneACCESS by TCRdb, which kept in-frame rearrangements only. Such tables lose some clones; where checked, under half of the loss comes from unresolved V genes, and the rest has no known cause. V and J calls and clone size are those listed in that table; D and trimming were worked out from the DNA. This sample lists under 5,000 clones; approximately 98% were detected once. The ten top clones hold more than 0.65% of the sample.

Reading from cysteine to phenylalanine, the CDR3 counts 15 amino acids. Only CDR3 DNA is held: 45 bases, read in frame from base 1. Per the germline V gene (reference sequence), LNHNV is the CDR1 and YYDKDF is the CDR2. The junction carries 11 bases between V and J, which are trimmed by 5 bases and 0 bases respectively. The receptor's source is a human donor in good health. The sequencing input was naive CD8+ T cells from blood. This chain joins TRBV15 to TRBJ1-5, with no confident D gene call. The sequence in DNA is TGTGCCACCAGCTTAGTCCCATATAGCAATCAGCCCCAGCATTTT. Translated, it reads CATSLVPYSNQPQHF.